Included here is one T cell receptor beta chain sequence, with context. This sample is part of a study of T cell changes during pregnancy in multiple sclerosis. Trimming cost V 3 bases and J 8 bases; bases outside gene matches: 12. There are 17 residues in the CDR3. CDR1 MDHEN and CDR2 SYDVKM come from the germline V gene. Some clones are missing from TCRdb's copy, which holds only in-frame ones; the method was immunoSEQ multiplex PCR. The profile covers tens of thousands of clones, with more than 85% appearing a single time and approximately 1.6% taken by the ten largest. The clonotype was recovered from a female donor in good health, enrolled as a control in a pregnancy study. Sample: peripheral blood, taken in the first trimester of pregnancy. V and J are TRBV28 and TRBJ2-1; 11 bases fit TRBD2. Written as DNA, the CDR3 is TGTGCCAGCAGTTTGGTCCCACTAGCGGGAGACGTCGATGAGCAGTTCTTC. The encoded protein is CASSLVPLAGDVDEQFF.